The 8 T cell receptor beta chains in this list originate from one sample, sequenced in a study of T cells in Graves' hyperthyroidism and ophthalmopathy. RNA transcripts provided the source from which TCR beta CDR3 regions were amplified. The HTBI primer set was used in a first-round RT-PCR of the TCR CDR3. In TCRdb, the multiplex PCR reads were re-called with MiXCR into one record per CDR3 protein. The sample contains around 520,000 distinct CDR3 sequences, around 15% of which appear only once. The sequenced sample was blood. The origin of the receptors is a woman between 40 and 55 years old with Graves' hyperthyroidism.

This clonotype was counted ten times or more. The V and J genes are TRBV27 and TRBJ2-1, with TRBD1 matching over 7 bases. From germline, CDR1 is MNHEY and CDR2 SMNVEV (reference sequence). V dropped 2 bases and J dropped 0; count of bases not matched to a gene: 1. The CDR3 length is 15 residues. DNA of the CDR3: TGTGCCAGCAGTTTAGGGACAGACTCCTACAATGAGCAGTTCTTC. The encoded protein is CASSLGTDSYNEQFF.

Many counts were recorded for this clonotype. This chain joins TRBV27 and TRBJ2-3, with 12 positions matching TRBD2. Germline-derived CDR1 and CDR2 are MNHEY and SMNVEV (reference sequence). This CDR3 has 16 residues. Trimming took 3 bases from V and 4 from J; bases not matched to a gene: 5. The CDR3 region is CASSLLAGGPSDTQYF. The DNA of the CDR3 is TGTGCCAGCAGTTTGCTAGCGGGAGGGCCCTCAGATACGCAGTATTTT.

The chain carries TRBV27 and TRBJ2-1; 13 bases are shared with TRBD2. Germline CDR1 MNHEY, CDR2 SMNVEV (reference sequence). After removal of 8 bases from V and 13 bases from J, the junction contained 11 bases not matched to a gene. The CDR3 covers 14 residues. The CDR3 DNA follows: TGTGCCAGCCGGAGGACTAGCGGGAGTTCCACACAGTTCTTC. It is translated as CASRRTSGSSTQFF.

For the CDR3, the DNA is TGTGCCAGCAGCCTAGGGGGGGGTCGGACAGGAGGCAATCAGCCCCAGCATTTT. It encodes CASSLGGGRTGGNQPQHF. The gene calls are TRBV7-8 and TRBJ1-5, with TRBD1 identical over 7 bases. The V segment lost 5 bases and the J segment 2 bases; nucleotides outside the gene matches: 15. CDR3 length equals 18 residues. CDR1 and CDR2 from the germline V gene are SGHVS and FQNEAQ.

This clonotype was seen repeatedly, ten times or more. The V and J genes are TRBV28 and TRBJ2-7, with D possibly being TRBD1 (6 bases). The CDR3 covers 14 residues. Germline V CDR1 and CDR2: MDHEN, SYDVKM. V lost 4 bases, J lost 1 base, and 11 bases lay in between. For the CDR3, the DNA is TGTGCCAGCAGTTCCCCAGGACAGTCCTACGAGCAGTACTTC. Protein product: CASSSPGQSYEQYF.

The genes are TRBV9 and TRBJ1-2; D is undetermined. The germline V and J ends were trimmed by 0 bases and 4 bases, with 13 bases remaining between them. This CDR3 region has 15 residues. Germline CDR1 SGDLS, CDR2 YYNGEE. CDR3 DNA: TGTGCCAGCAGCGTAGACACTTCAGAGGCCTATGGCTACACCTTC. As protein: CASSVDTSEAYGYTF.

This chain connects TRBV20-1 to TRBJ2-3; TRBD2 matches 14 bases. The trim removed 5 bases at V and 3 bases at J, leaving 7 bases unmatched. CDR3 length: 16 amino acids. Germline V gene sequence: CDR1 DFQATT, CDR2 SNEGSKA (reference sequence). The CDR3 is CSAAGLAGEQTDTQYF. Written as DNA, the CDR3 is TGCAGTGCTGCGGGACTAGCGGGGGAACAAACAGATACGCAGTATTTT.

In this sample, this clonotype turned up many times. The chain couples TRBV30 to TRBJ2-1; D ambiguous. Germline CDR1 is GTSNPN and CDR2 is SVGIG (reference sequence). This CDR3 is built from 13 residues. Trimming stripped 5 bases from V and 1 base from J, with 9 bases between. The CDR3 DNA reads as TGTGCCTGGGGTAGGGTATCCTACAATGAGCAGTTCTTC. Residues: CAWGRVSYNEQFF.